The rows below give T cell receptor beta chains drawn from one sample of a study of control samples from healthy donors and cancer patients. This table comes from immunoSEQ multiplex PCR, and its TCRdb copy is limited to in-frame clones, with some not included. The top ten hold about 2.2% of the sample, which has some 130,000 clones, 92% seen once. The source material was blood. These receptor sequences come from a woman aged 45-59 years in good health. Each CDR3 is given with its conserved first and last residue. Fields, in order: clone size, J gene, V gene, D gene, CDR3 DNA, CDR3 protein. D genes are given only for firm matches. Clone size is given for some rows only: seen once, a few or many times, or a class if the clone is expanded.

NA | TRBJ2-5 | TRBV15 | NA | TGTGCCACCAGCAGAGTGGGCGGGATAGGTGAGACCCAGTACTTC | CATSRVGGIGETQYF
NA | TRBJ1-4 | TRBV15 | NA | TGTGCCACCAGCAGAGATCAAACAGCAACTAATGAAAAACTGTTTTTT | CATSRDQTATNEKLFF
NA | TRBJ1-1 | TRBV4-2 | NA | TGTGCCAGCCGCTTGCCGGGGAACACTGAAGCTTTCTTT | CASRLPGNTEAFF
NA | TRBJ1-4 | TRBV5-6 | NA | TGTGCCAGCAGCTTCCGTCCTTGGGACGGCCCTGCAACTAATGAAAAACTGTTTTTT | CASSFRPWDGPATNEKLFF
NA | TRBJ2-7 | TRBV19 | TRBD2 | TGTGCCAGTAGTATGCCCGGCGGGGGCGAGCAGTACTTC | CASSMPGGGEQYF
NA | TRBJ1-2 | TRBV28 | TRBD1 | TGTGCCAGCAGCAGTTTAAGGGGTAACAGGGGGCACAACTATGGCTACACCTTC | CASSSLRGNRGHNYGYTF
few | TRBJ1-3 | TRBV11-3 | TRBD1 | TGTGCCAGCAGCCCTGGACAGGGTCCAGGAAACACCATATATTTT | CASSPGQGPGNTIYF
NA | TRBJ1-6 | TRBV28 | NA | TGTGCCACCATTCGAGTCCCGGGTAATTCACCCCTCCACTTT | CATIRVPGNSPLHF
NA | TRBJ1-5 | TRBV2 | NA | TGTGCCAGCAGACAGGGTAACAATCAGCCCCAGCATTTT | CASRQGNNQPQHF
once | TRBJ1-2 | TRBV11-2 | NA | TGTGCCAGCAGCTTCGTGATAGGCTATGGCTACACCTTC | CASSFVIGYGYTF
NA | TRBJ2-1 | TRBV7-6 | TRBD2 | TGTGCCAGCAGCTCATCCGACGGACTAGCGGCCGAAATGGAGCAGTTCTTC | CASSSSDGLAAEMEQFF
NA | TRBJ2-7 | TRBV11-2 | TRBD1 | TGTGCCAGCAGCAAAACCGGGACAGGGGACTACGAGCAGTACTTC | CASSKTGTGDYEQYF
NA | TRBJ1-1 | TRBV29-1 | NA | TGCAGCGTTGAAGGGGGGACGCCGTCCAAGGCTTTCTTT | CSVEGGTPSKAFF
NA | TRBJ1-6 | TRBV19 | TRBD1 | TGTGCCAGCCAAATGGGGGACAGAGGCAATTCACCCCTCCACTTT | CASQMGDRGNSPLHF
NA | TRBJ1-2 | TRBV12-3/TRBV12-4 | NA | TGTGCCAGCAGGTCCAGGGTACACTATGGCTACACCTTC | CASRSRVHYGYTF
NA | TRBJ2-3 | TRBV9 | TRBD1 | TGTGCCAGCAGCCCCCGACAGGGGAAAGATACGCAGTATTTT | CASSPRQGKDTQYF
few | TRBJ2-5 | TRBV11-2 | NA | TGTGCCAGCAGTCCCGTGGGGCGAGAGACCCAGTACTTC | CASSPVGRETQYF
NA | TRBJ1-1 | TRBV28 | TRBD1 | TGTGCCAGCAGTTGGTTTGCCGGGACAGGGGGCATGGCTTTCTTT | CASSWFAGTGGMAFF
NA | TRBJ2-1 | TRBV14 | NA | TGTGCCAGCAGCATTACAGGGAGCTCCTACAATGAGCAGTTCTTC | CASSITGSSYNEQFF
NA | TRBJ2-2 | TRBV12-5 | NA | TGTGCTAGTGGTTTGCAGGGTGCCGCCGGGGAGCTGTTTTTT | CASGLQGAAGELFF
NA | TRBJ1-1 | TRBV11-3 | NA | TGTGCCAGCAGCCCAGGAGGGGGGCTCGGGACTGAAGCTTTCTTT | CASSPGGGLGTEAFF
NA | TRBJ1-3 | TRBV27 | NA | TGTGCCAGCAGTTTATCGGGTATAGGGGGAAACACCATATATTTT | CASSLSGIGGNTIYF
NA | TRBJ1-5 | TRBV19 | TRBD1 | TGTGCCAGTAGTAATTTCAGGGGGCAATCAAATCAGCCCCAGCATTTT | CASSNFRGQSNQPQHF
NA | TRBJ2-3 | TRBV28 | NA | TGTGCCAGCAGTTTGACCCGGACGGCTACAGATACGCAGTATTTT | CASSLTRTATDTQYF
NA | TRBJ2-1 | TRBV28 | TRBD2 | TGTGCCAGCACCGCGGGCCTAGCGGGAGGCGATGAGCAGCTCTTC | CASTAGLAGGDEQLF
NA | TRBJ2-7 | TRBV4-1 | NA | TGCGCCAGCAGCCAAGACGAGACACGCTACGAGCAGTACTTC | CASSQDETRYEQYF
once | TRBJ1-1 | TRBV18 | NA | TGTGCCAGCTCACCCTCGGGGGGGAGGACTGAAGCTTTCTTT | CASSPSGGRTEAFF
NA | TRBJ2-1 | TRBV10-3 | TRBD2 | TGTGCCATCAGTGAGTCGAGAGCTAGCGGGGATAACAATGAGCAGTTCTTC | CAISESRASGDNNEQFF
once | TRBJ1-1 | TRBV5-4 | NA | TGTGCCAGCAGCGAGGGACTCCTGAACACTGAAGCTTTCTTT | CASSEGLLNTEAFF
NA | TRBJ1-6 | TRBV5-4 | NA | TGTGCCAGCAGCTTGAATTCGCGGGATTCACCCCTCCACTTT | CASSLNSRDSPLHF
NA | TRBJ1-1 | TRBV5-8 | NA | TGTGCCAGCAGCTTGGATACAGGGAGGGCCACTGAAGCTTTCTTT | CASSLDTGRATEAFF
NA | TRBJ2-1 | TRBV5-4 | NA | TGTGCCAGCAGCTTGGCCAGGAGCAGTGGGTGGAATGAGCAGTTCTTC | CASSLARSSGWNEQFF
NA | TRBJ1-2 | TRBV6-5 | NA | TGTGCCAGCAGTCCCATTCGTACGAGGTCGAATGGCTACACCTTC | CASSPIRTRSNGYTF
NA | TRBJ2-5 | TRBV29-1 | TRBD1 | TGCAGCGCCGTCTTGGGACAGGCAGAAGAGACCCAGTACTTC | CSAVLGQAEETQYF
NA | TRBJ1-2 | TRBV9 | NA | TGTGCCAGCAGCGTAGGGGGGGCCTCCAATGGCTACACCTTC | CASSVGGASNGYTF
NA | TRBJ1-1 | TRBV7-2 | NA | TGTGCCAGCAGCTTAGATTCCGGGAGGGCTGAAGCTTTCTTT | CASSLDSGRAEAFF
NA | TRBJ2-3 | TRBV6-5 | TRBD2 | TGTGCCAGCAGTCCGGGACTAGCGGGATTAGATACGCAGTATTTT | CASSPGLAGLDTQYF
NA | TRBJ2-7 | TRBV10-2 | NA | TGCGCCAGCAGGGTGGACAAAGCCTACGAGCAGTACTTC | CASRVDKAYEQYF
NA | TRBJ2-1 | TRBV3-1/TRBV3-2 | NA | TGTGCCAGCAGCCAACGGTTGGGGGCAGGGCTGTCGAATGAGCAGTTCTTC | CASSQRLGAGLSNEQFF
NA | TRBJ1-2 | TRBV3-1/TRBV3-2 | TRBD1 | TGTGCCAGCAGCCAAGGGGACAGAGCAGGTGGCTACACCTTC | CASSQGDRAGGYTF
many | TRBJ1-2 | TRBV5-1 | NA | TGCGCCAGTAGCGGCGGACAGTCTTCTGCTAACTATGGCTACACCTTC | CASSGGQSSANYGYTF
NA | TRBJ2-2 | TRBV28 | NA | TGTGCCAGCAGTTTCCGGGAAACCGGGGAGCTGTTTTTT | CASSFRETGELFF
NA | TRBJ1-5 | TRBV19 | NA | TGTGCCAGTAAAGACAGCAATCAGCCCCAGCATTTT | CASKDSNQPQHF
NA | TRBJ1-2 | TRBV5-1 | TRBD1 | TGCGCCAGCAGCTCGACAGGGGGCCATGGCTACACCTTC | CASSSTGGHGYTF
once | TRBJ1-1 | TRBV18 | NA | TGTGCCAGCTCACCACGGAGGGTGAGGGGGAGAGGCACTGAAGCTTTCTTT | CASSPRRVRGRGTEAFF
NA | TRBJ1-2 | TRBV24-1 | TRBD1 | TGTGCCACCAGTGGATACCCGGGACAGGGTGGCTATGGCTACACCTTC | CATSGYPGQGGYGYTF
NA | TRBJ1-3 | TRBV19 | NA | TGTGCCAGTAGGCAGGGAGACTCTGGAAACACCATATATTTT | CASRQGDSGNTIYF
NA | TRBJ1-2 | TRBV25-1 | TRBD1 | TGTGCCAGGGCCGATCGGGACAGGTCCTATGGCTACACCTTC | CARADRDRSYGYTF
NA | TRBJ1-1 | TRBV2 | NA | TGTGCCAGCAGTCCCCCGGGGGTAGGTGACACTGAAGCTTTCTTT | CASSPPGVGDTEAFF
NA | TRBJ1-1 | TRBV6-6 | NA | TGTGCCAGCAGTCTCAAACAGGGGAACACTGAAGCTTTCTTT | CASSLKQGNTEAFF
NA | TRBJ2-7 | TRBV4-1 | TRBD2 | TGCGCCAGCAGCCACCTTAGCGGGAGCTCCTACGAGCAGTACTTC | CASSHLSGSSYEQYF
NA | TRBJ1-2 | TRBV29-1 | NA | TGCAGCATACAGGTCTCTACTAACTATGGCTACACCTTC | CSIQVSTNYGYTF
few | TRBJ2-7 | TRBV5-1 | TRBD2 | TGCGCCAGCAGCCCACAACTAGCGGGAGGGCCGGAGCAGTACTTC | CASSPQLAGGPEQYF
NA | TRBJ2-2 | TRBV3-1/TRBV3-2 | NA | TGTGCCAGCAGCCAAGAAACCTGGGGCGAACTCGCCGGGGAGCTGTTTTTT | CASSQETWGELAGELFF
NA | TRBJ2-1 | TRBV5-4 | NA | TGTGCCAGCAGCCGGGACTCCGACCACAATGAGCAGTTCTTC | CASSRDSDHNEQFF
NA | TRBJ1-5 | TRBV19 | NA | TGTGCCAGTAGTCAGCAGGCAAATCAGCCCCAGCATTTT | CASSQQANQPQHF
NA | TRBJ1-5 | TRBV18 | TRBD1 | TGTGCCAGCTCACACGACAGGGATCAGCCCCAGCATTTT | CASSHDRDQPQHF
NA | TRBJ1-1 | TRBV28 | NA | TGTGCCAGCAGGGGTAAACCTGAAGCTTTCTTT | CASRGKPEAFF